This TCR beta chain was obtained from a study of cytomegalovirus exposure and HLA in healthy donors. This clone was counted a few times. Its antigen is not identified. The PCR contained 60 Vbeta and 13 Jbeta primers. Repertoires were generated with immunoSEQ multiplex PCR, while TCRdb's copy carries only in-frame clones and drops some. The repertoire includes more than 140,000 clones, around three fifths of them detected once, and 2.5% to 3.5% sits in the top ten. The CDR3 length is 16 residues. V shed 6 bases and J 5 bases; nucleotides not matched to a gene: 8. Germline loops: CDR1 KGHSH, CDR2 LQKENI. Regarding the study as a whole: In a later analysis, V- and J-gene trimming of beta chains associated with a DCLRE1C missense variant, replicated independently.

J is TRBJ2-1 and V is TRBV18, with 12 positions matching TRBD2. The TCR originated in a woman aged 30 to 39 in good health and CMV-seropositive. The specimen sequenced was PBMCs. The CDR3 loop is CASSLRLAGDNNEQFF. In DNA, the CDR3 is TGTGCCAGCTCTCTTAGACTAGCGGGAGATAACAATGAGCAGTTCTTC.